This T cell receptor (beta chain) derives from a study of OX40 agonist ivuxolimab in advanced cancers. Study summary: Dose-escalation patients suffered from hepatocellular carcinoma, melanoma, renal cell or head and neck cancer. Eligibility admitted prior anti-PD-1, anti-PD-L1 or anti-CTLA-4 therapy; about 40% had some. Study findings and constraints: Expanded clones belonging to CD8+ T cells outnumbered, on average, those of CD4+.

Profiling relied on immunoSEQ multiplex PCR, and the TCRdb table lists in-frame clones only, not all of them. The data contain roughly 72,000 clones, approximately 94% of them singletons. Notes on this clone: Its target is unknown.

The source of this sequence is an adult with an advanced solid tumor such as melanoma, head and neck, liver or kidney cancer. The input for sequencing was CD4+ or CD8+ T cells sorted from blood, taken in a trial of the OX40 agonist ivuxolimab.

CDR3 bases: TGTGCCAGTAGTTCGATCAGGGCAGGGCTAGTGGAAAAACTGTTTTTT. It specifies CASSSIRAGLVEKLFF. The V gene is TRBV19, the J gene TRBJ1-4; tentative D call: TRBD1 (5 bases). There are 16 residues in the CDR3. The germline V gene has CDR1 LNHDA and CDR2 SQIVND (reference sequence). V shed 5 bases and J shed 8 bases, with 21 bases lying between them.